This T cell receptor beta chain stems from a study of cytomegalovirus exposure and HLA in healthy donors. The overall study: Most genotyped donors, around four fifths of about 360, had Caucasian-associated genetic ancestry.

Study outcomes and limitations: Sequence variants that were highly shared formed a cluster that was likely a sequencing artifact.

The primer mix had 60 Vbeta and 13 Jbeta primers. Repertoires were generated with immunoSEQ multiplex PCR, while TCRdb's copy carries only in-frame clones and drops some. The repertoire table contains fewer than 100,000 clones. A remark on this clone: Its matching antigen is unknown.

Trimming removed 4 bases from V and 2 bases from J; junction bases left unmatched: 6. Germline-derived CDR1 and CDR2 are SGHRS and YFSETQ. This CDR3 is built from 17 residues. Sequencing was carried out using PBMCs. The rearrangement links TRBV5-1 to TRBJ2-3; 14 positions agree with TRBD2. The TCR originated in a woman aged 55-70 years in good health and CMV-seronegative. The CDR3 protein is CASSLGLAGDYTDTQYF. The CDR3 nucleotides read TGCGCCAGCAGCCTGGGACTAGCGGGAGATTACACAGATACGCAGTATTTT.